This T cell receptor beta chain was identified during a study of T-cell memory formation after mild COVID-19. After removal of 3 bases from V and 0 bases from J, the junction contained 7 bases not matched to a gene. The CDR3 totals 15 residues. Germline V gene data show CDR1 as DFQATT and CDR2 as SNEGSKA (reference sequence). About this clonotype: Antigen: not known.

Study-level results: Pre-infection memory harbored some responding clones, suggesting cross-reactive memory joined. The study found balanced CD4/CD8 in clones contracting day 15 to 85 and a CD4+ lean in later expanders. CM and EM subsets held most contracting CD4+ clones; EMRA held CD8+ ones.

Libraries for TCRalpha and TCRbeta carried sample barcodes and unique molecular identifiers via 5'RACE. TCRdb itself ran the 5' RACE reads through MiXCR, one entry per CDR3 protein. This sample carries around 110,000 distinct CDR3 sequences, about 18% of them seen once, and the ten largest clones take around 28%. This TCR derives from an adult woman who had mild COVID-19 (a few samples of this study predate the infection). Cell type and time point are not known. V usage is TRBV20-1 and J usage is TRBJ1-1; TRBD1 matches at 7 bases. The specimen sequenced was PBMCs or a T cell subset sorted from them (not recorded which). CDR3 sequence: CSARSGGGMNTEAFF. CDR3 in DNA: TGCAGTGCTAGGAGTGGAGGGGGCATGAACACTGAAGCTTTCTTT.